Sequencing of this T cell receptor beta chain was carried out in a study of early T cells in non-severe SARS-CoV-2 infection. The CDR3 is 14 amino acids. The V and J ends lost 2 bases and 6 bases respectively, with 13 bases between them. TCRdb fed the 5' RACE reads into MiXCR, producing one record per CDR3 protein. Here the sample spans about 130,000 distinct CDR3 sequences, 15% being singletons. The chain links TRBV12-3 or TRBV12-4 to TRBJ1-2, with D uncertain. The TCR sequence derives from an adult who was a healthcare worker with PCR-confirmed SARS-CoV-2 infection or an uninfected control (not recorded which). The sequenced material came from whole blood. The CDR3 DNA follows: TGTGCCAGCAGTTTAAGGGAGCGGAAGAATGGCTACACCTTC. It is translated as CASSLRERKNGYTF.